One and the same sample provided the 32 T cell receptor beta chains below, sequenced in a study of breast tumors, draining lymph nodes, adjacent tissues. Samples came from axillary lymph nodes draining the breast cancer. One entry per CDR3 protein results from TCRdb running MiXCR on the multiplex PCR reads. The sample has some 100,000 distinct CDR3 sequences; 21% are singletons. The material sequenced was axillary lymph node tissue. These receptors were obtained from a female donor with breast cancer. Some clones in this sample may be carry-over from other donors' samples.

This clonotype was detected ten times or more. The rearrangement uses TRBV5-1 and TRBJ2-1, with 9 positions matching TRBD2. This CDR3 has 14 residues. V lost 2 bases and J lost 7; bases outside the gene matches: 4. Germline values: CDR1 SGHRS, CDR2 YFSETQ. The CDR3 DNA reads TGCGCCAGCAGCTTCGGCGGGAGGGAAAATGAGCAGTTCTTC. It yields the protein CASSFGGRENEQFF.

This sequence joins TRBV6-1 and TRBJ2-3; 14 bases agree with TRBD2. This CDR3 is built from 14 residues. Germline trimming cut 8 bases from V and 6 bases from J; bases unmatched to any gene: 4. The V gene's germline CDR1 is MNHNS and CDR2 SASEGT. CDR3 nucleotides: TGTGCCAGCCAGGGACTAGCGGGAGCTGATACGCAGTATTTT. It encodes CASQGLAGADTQYF.

The chain recombines TRBV12-3 or TRBV12-4 with TRBJ1-4; perhaps TRBD1 as D (6 bases). V was clipped by 1 base and J by 3 bases, with 12 bases between them. The CDR3 is 16 amino acids. The CDR3 sequence: CASSLGGATANEKLFF. CDR3 sequence (DNA): TGTGCCAGCAGTTTAGGGGGGGCGACGGCTAATGAAAAACTGTTTTTT.

The table lists this clonotype with many counts. The chain links TRBV10-2 to TRBJ2-7, with 10 nucleotides matching TRBD2. The germline V gene encodes CDR1 WSHSY and CDR2 SAAADI. Trimming cost V 2 bases and J 4 bases; bases outside gene matches: 2. The CDR3 length is 14 residues. CDR3 DNA: TGCGCCAGCAGTGAGGGAGCGGGAGGGTACGAGCAGTACTTC. Translating it yields CASSEGAGGYEQYF.

In its sample, this clonotype was seen many times. V and J are TRBV4-1 and TRBJ2-7; D unclear. V gave up 0 bases and J gave up 0 bases, with 6 bases separating them. Germline V gene data show CDR1 as MGHRA and CDR2 as YSYEKL. This CDR3 contains 14 residues. DNA of the CDR3: TGCGCCAGCAGCCAAGAACCCAGCTCCTACGAGCAGTACTTC. Translating gives CASSQEPSSYEQYF.

In its sample, this clonotype was seen many times. The V call is TRBV6-5, the J call TRBJ2-3; 10 bases align to TRBD1. This CDR3 has 15 residues. V dropped 10 bases and J dropped 5; count of bases not matched to a gene: 12. Germline V gives CDR1 MNHEY, CDR2 SVGAGI. CDR3 in amino acids: CATKGGTGVLDTQYF. Here the CDR3 DNA reads TGTGCCACTAAAGGGGGGACAGGGGTACTAGATACGCAGTATTTT.

This clonotype was picked up a small number of times. The chain couples TRBV6-6 to TRBJ1-1, with a tentative D call TRBD1 (5 bases). The V gene lost 6 bases and the J gene lost 2 bases, with 16 bases spanning the gap. This CDR3 has 15 amino acids. Germline V gene data show CDR1 as MNHNY and CDR2 as SVGAGI (reference sequence). In DNA form, the CDR3 reads TGTGCCAGCAGATCGCTCGACAGCTTCAACACTGAAGCTTTCTTT. Encoded protein: CASRSLDSFNTEAFF.

In its sample, this clonotype was seen many times. The chain recombines TRBV7-6 with TRBJ2-1; 8 positions match TRBD2. Trimming at V came to 3 bases and at J to 1 base, leaving 5 bases not matched to a gene. CDR3 length equals 16 residues. Germline CDR1 reads SGHVS; CDR2 reads FNYEAQ. This chain's CDR3 is CASSFSSGESYNEQFF. The CDR3, as DNA: TGTGCCAGCAGCTTCAGTAGCGGGGAGTCCTACAATGAGCAGTTCTTC.

Many counts were recorded for this clonotype. The chain recombines TRBV3-1 with TRBJ1-6, with unresolved D. The CDR3 covers 14 residues. The V gene lost 1 base and the J gene lost 7 bases, with 8 bases spanning the gap. Germline V lookup: CDR1 LGHDT, CDR2 YNNKEL (reference sequence). The CDR3 DNA sequence: TGTGCCAGCAGCCAAGCACAGCAAAATTCACCCCTCCACTTT. Residues: CASSQAQQNSPLHF.

The chain combines TRBV7-9 with TRBJ2-7; 8 nucleotides line up with TRBD2. Germline V gene data show CDR1 as SEHNR and CDR2 as FQNEAQ (reference sequence). With V trimmed by 3 bases and J by 7 bases, 8 bases remained unmatched. The CDR3 is made up of 14 amino acids. Here the CDR3 DNA reads TGTGCCAGCAGCTTGGGGACCGGGGGGGGAGAGCAGTACTTC. Its protein product is CASSLGTGGGEQYF.

Remarks on this clonotype: A much larger clone lies one base from this, so it may be a read error. The V gene is TRBV25-1, the J gene TRBJ2-2; tentative D call: TRBD2 (6 bases). Germline CDR1 is MGHDK and CDR2 is SYGVNS. CDR3 length: 14 amino acids. The DNA of the CDR3 is TGTGCCAGCAGTGAAGGGGGGTATACCGGGGGGCTGTTTTTT. Translated: CASSEGGYTGGLFF.

The chain joins TRBV11-2 to TRBJ1-6; maybe TRBD1 (6 bases). Germline loops: CDR1 SGHAT, CDR2 FQNNGV. The CDR3 has 15 residues. Trimming pared 3 bases from V and 6 bases from J, leaving 12 bases between. CDR3 bases: TGTGCCAGCAGCTTTCGGACAGTGCGTAATTCACCCCTCCACTTT. Its translation: CASSFRTVRNSPLHF.

Ten or more counts support this clonotype. V gene TRBV7-7 combines with J gene TRBJ2-6; D remains unclear. The CDR3 consists of 13 residues. In germline, CDR1 is SSHAT, CDR2 FNYEAQ (reference sequence). V gave up 11 bases and J gave up 0 bases, with 8 bases separating them. The CDR3 DNA follows: TGTGCCGTGAGGATCTCTGGGGCCAACGTCCTGACTTTC. The encoded protein is CAVRISGANVLTF.

In its sample, this clonotype was seen many times. This sequence joins TRBV7-2 and TRBJ2-2, with D uncertain. Germline CDR1 and CDR2: SGHTA and FQGNSA. This CDR3 contains 13 residues. V was trimmed by 5 bases and J by 4 bases, leaving 8 bases between them. The CDR3 bases are TGTGCCAGCAGCCGGGCCTTCACCGGGGAGCTGTTTTTT. Translated: CASSRAFTGELFF.

This clonotype was found many times. The DNA of the CDR3 is TGTGCCAGCAGCTTAGAGGACGGGAAAGGGCCCCAGCATTTT. Amino acids: CASSLEDGKGPQHF. This chain connects TRBV7-8 to TRBJ1-5, with D hard to call. Germline V gene data show CDR1 as SGHVS and CDR2 as FQNEAQ. This CDR3 is 14 amino acids long. V gave up 1 base and J gave up 9 bases, with 13 bases separating them.

This clonotype was seen ten or more times. This sequence joins TRBV9 and TRBJ2-1, with 12 positions matching TRBD2. Germline V lookup: CDR1 SGDLS, CDR2 YYNGEE. This CDR3 contains 16 residues. Trimming at V came to 0 bases and at J to 5 bases, leaving 3 bases not matched to a gene. CDR3 DNA: TGTGCCAGCAGCGTAGGAGGACTAGCGGGAAACAATGAGCAGTTCTTC. It is translated as CASSVGGLAGNNEQFF.

This clonotype was observed many times. This sequence joins TRBV10-3 and TRBJ1-5; 7 nucleotides align to TRBD1. Germline CDR1 reads ENHRY; CDR2 reads SYGVKD. Trimming took 10 bases from V and 2 from J; bases not matched to a gene: 5. CDR3 length: 13 amino acids. The CDR3 is CANSQGGNQPQHF. DNA of the CDR3: TGTGCCAACTCTCAGGGGGGCAATCAGCCCCAGCATTTT.

This clonotype showed up many times. The chain uses TRBV4-1 and TRBJ2-1, with D perhaps matching TRBD2 (5 bases). There are 15 residues in the CDR3. V was clipped by 3 bases and J by 6 bases, with 15 bases between them. Germline lookup yields CDR1 MGHRA and CDR2 YSYEKL. Here the CDR3 DNA reads TGCGCCAGCAGCCAGGAACCTACTAGTAGCAATGAGCAGTTCTTC. Protein: CASSQEPTSSNEQFF.

This clonotype was observed at least ten times. The rearrangement joins TRBV4-2 to TRBJ1-6; D ambiguous. The CDR3 consists of 17 residues. Germline CDR1 LGHNA, CDR2 YNFKEQ. V was trimmed by 0 bases and J by 4 bases, leaving 13 bases between them. As DNA, the CDR3 is TGTGCCAGCAGCCAAGATCCCCCAGGAACGTATAATTCACCCCTCCACTTT. Protein sequence: CASSQDPPGTYNSPLHF.

This rearrangement joins TRBV7-9 to TRBJ1-1, with 8 bases identical to TRBD1. Germline values: CDR1 SEHNR, CDR2 FQNEAQ (reference sequence). V dropped 2 bases and J dropped 4; count of bases not matched to a gene: 0. The CDR3 has 13 amino acids. CDR3 amino acids: CASSLQGATEAFF. The CDR3, as DNA: TGTGCCAGCAGCTTACAGGGGGCCACTGAAGCTTTCTTT.

This clonotype was detected a few times. CDR3 sequence (DNA): TGTGCCAGCAGTGGAGCGGGACCCGGGGAGCTGTTTTTT. As protein: CASSGAGPGELFF. This chain joins TRBV28 and TRBJ2-2, with 7 bases lining up with TRBD2. The length of the CDR3 is 13 residues. CDR1 is MDHEN, CDR2 SYDVKM, per germline. J was trimmed by 6 bases and V by 5 bases; bases with no gene match: 3.

This clonotype has ten or more counts. This chain joins TRBV6-1 and TRBJ1-4; D is undetermined. CDR3 length equals 15 residues. Germline-derived CDR1 and CDR2 are MNHNS and SASEGT. The V gene lost 6 bases and the J gene lost 0 bases, with 11 bases spanning the gap. The CDR3 DNA sequence: TGTGCCAGCAGCGCCATGAGAGCAACTAATGAAAAACTGTTTTTT. Amino acid sequence: CASSAMRATNEKLFF.

This clonotype was detected many times. The genes are TRBV20-1 and TRBJ1-5, with D hard to call. The CDR3 runs 12 residues. Trimming took 4 bases from V and 1 from J, leaving 5 bases between them. Germline V CDR1 and CDR2: DFQATT, SNEGSKA (reference sequence). As DNA, the CDR3 is TGCAGTGCTACCGGGAGCAATCAGCCCCAGCATTTT. Encoded protein: CSATGSNQPQHF.

There are many counts of this clonotype. The rearrangement uses TRBV6-1 and TRBJ2-7, with D perhaps being TRBD1 or TRBD2 (5 bases each). The CDR3 spans 15 residues. The V gene's germline CDR1 is MNHNS and CDR2 SASEGT. Trimming stripped 3 bases from V and 2 bases from J, with 14 bases between. The CDR3 reads CASSEGPNPTYEQYF. In DNA, the CDR3 is TGTGCCAGCAGTGAGGGACCTAACCCCACCTACGAGCAGTACTTC.

About this clonotype: This may come from a read error, since a much larger clone is one base off. The rearrangement joins TRBV5-4 to TRBJ2-3; TRBD2 matches 8 bases. This CDR3 is built from 16 residues. J was trimmed by 5 bases and V by 1 base; bases with no gene match: 9. The germline V gene has CDR1 SGHNT and CDR2 YYREEE (reference sequence). The CDR3 DNA reads as TGTGCCAGCAGCTTGTGGCGGCGGGGGGACATAGATACGCAGTATTTT. Translated, it gives CASSLWRRGDIDTQYF. The whole variable domain, remainder taken from reference TRBV5-4 and TRBJ2-3, is ETGVTQSPTHLIKTRGQQVTLRCSSQSGHNTVSWYQQALGQGPQFIFQYYREEENGRGNFPPRFSGLQFPNYSSELNVNALELDDSALYLCASSLWRRGDIDTQYFGPGTRLTVL.

This clonotype was counted between two and nine times. The chain is built from TRBV12-3 or TRBV12-4 and TRBJ1-4, with D possibly TRBD1 on 6 matching bases. V was clipped by 7 bases and J by 8 bases, with 20 bases between them. The CDR3 is made up of 15 amino acids. CDR3: CASTLRTGASEKLFF. The CDR3 coding sequence is TGTGCCAGCACCCTAAGGACGGGGGCTAGCGAAAAACTGTTTTTT.

This clonotype has ten or more counts. The CDR3 DNA sequence: TGTGCCAGCACCAGCGGGACGTTACAAGAGACCCAGTACTTC. Translating gives CASTSGTLQETQYF. J is TRBJ2-5 and V is TRBV6-1; the match to TRBD2 covers 7 bases. Germline V gene lookup returns CDR1 MNHNS and CDR2 SASEGT. The CDR3 has 14 residues. V lost 7 bases, J lost 2 bases, and 7 bases stayed unmatched.

In this sample, this clonotype turned up many times. V usage is TRBV20-1 and J usage is TRBJ2-5; a weak D match, TRBD2 (6 bases). The CDR3 is made up of 16 amino acids. V dropped 0 bases and J dropped 3 bases, with 17 bases sitting between them. Germline V CDR1 and CDR2: DFQATT, SNEGSKA (reference sequence). The CDR3: CSARDDASVQKETQYF. CDR3 sequence (DNA): TGCAGTGCTAGAGACGACGCTAGCGTACAGAAAGAGACCCAGTACTTC.

In its sample, this clonotype was seen many times. The chain couples TRBV24-1 to TRBJ1-6, with 7 bases matching TRBD1. Germline V lookup: CDR1 KGHDR, CDR2 SFDVKD. J was trimmed by 4 bases and V by 1 base; bases with no gene match: 6. CDR3 length: 17 residues. For the CDR3, the DNA is TGTGCCACCAGTGATTTCCTTCGACAGGGTTATAATTCACCCCTCCACTTT. This translates into CATSDFLRQGYNSPLHF.

This clonotype was observed many times. This chain connects TRBV7-2 to TRBJ1-6; TRBD1 might be the D (6 bases). Germline V gene lookup returns CDR1 SGHTA and CDR2 FQGNSA. V was shortened by 5 bases and J by 13 bases, with 15 bases between the two germline ends. The CDR3 consists of 13 residues. The CDR3, as DNA: TGTGCCAGCAGCACCAGACAGGAATCCCCCCTCCACTTT. This sequence encodes CASSTRQESPLHF.

Many counts were recorded for this clonotype. V gene TRBV5-6 combines with J gene TRBJ2-5; TRBD2 aligns across 7 bases. The V gene end was trimmed by 1 base and the J gene end by 5 bases; junction bases not matched to a gene: 2. Germline V gene sequence: CDR1 SGHDT, CDR2 YYEEEE. The CDR3 runs to 13 residues. Written as DNA, the CDR3 is TGTGCCAGCAGCTTGACTAGCGTCGAGACCCAGTACTTC. Its protein is CASSLTSVETQYF.

This clonotype has at least ten counts. In DNA, the CDR3 is TGTGCCAGCGGGGGTGCCACCGGGGGATCTAGCTATGGCTACACCTTC. Encoded protein: CASGGATGGSSYGYTF. The gene calls are TRBV14 and TRBJ1-2; TRBD1 might be the D (5 bases). V lost 8 bases, J lost 4 bases, and 23 bases lay in between. Germline loops: CDR1 SGHDN, CDR2 FVKESK. This CDR3 comprises 16 residues.